Sequencing of this T cell receptor beta chain was carried out in a study of T-cell reconstitution after alpha-beta-depleted transplantation in children. The V and J ends lost 5 bases and 6 bases respectively, with 9 bases between them. Germline-derived CDR1 and CDR2 are SGHTA and FQGNSA. The CDR3 consists of 12 residues. Unique molecular identifiers featured in how the TCRbeta library was prepared. TCRdb re-called the PCR reads with MiXCR, one entry per CDR3 protein. This repertoire shows a few hundred thousand distinct CDR3 sequences, around 18% found once; its top ten account for more than 2.5%. This chain connects TRBV7-2 to TRBJ2-3; D not resolved. The receptor comes from a human donor who donated a stem cell graft to a child with acute lymphoblastic leukemia. Sequenced material: PBMCs from the stem cell graft donor, taken from the stem cell graft. CDR3 sequence: CASSAYLDTQYF. CDR3 nucleotides: TGTGCCAGCAGCGCCTACTTGGATACGCAGTATTTT. Based on the CDR3 plus reference TRBV7-2 and TRBJ2-3, the full variable domain is GAGVSQSPSNKVTEKGKDVELRCDPISGHTALYWYRQSLGQGLEFLIYFQGNSAPDKSGLPSDRFSAERTGGSVSTLTIQRTQQEDSAVYLCASSAYLDTQYFGPGTRLTVL.